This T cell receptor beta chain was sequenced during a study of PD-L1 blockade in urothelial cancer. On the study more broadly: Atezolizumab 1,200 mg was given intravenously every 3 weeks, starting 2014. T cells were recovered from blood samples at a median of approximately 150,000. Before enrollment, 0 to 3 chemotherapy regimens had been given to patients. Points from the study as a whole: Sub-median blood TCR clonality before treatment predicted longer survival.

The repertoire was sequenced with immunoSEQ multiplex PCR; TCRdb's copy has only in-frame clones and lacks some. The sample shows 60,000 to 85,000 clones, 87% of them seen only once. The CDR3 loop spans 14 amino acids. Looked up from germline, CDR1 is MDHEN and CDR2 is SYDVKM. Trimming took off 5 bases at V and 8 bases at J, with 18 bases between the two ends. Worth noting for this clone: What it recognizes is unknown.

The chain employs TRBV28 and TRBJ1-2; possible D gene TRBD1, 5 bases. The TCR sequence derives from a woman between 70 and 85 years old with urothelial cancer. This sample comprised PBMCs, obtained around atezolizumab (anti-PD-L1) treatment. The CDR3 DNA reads TGTGCCAGCAGTCGAGGATTCCAGGGAATGGGCTACACCTTC. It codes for CASSRGFQGMGYTF.